This T cell receptor beta chain was identified during a study of CD8 T cells in ankylosing spondylitis listed by TCRdb under 2017. For the study in its entirety: T cell receptor beta repertoires were profiled in healthy donors and ankylosing spondylitis patients so that disease-linked TCR variants could be found. In total, the full study cohort was made up of approximately 99 healthy donors and 25 ankylosing spondylitis patients. Peripheral blood was sampled, and synovial fluid was additionally collected from ankylosing spondylitis patients.

CDR1 and CDR2 were assigned from the germline V gene as LGHNA and YSLEER. The CDR3 has 17 amino acids, counting the end cysteine and phenylalanine. The kept DNA is CDR3 alone, 51 bases in frame from the first base. V trim: 3 bases; J trim: 7 bases; unmatched bases: 13. Paper-wide results and their limitations: Some motif variants were previously reported in synovial fluid and blood of reactive arthritis patients, suggesting common disease-initiation mechanisms. According to the report, matched synovial fluid samples from ankylosing spondylitis patients were significantly enriched for the disease-linked clones. Blood from ankylosing spondylitis patients appeared to be characterized by a TCR beta motif made up of several highly homologous amino acid variants. In peripheral blood, the disease-linked clones were found at relatively low frequencies and had a CD8+ phenotype.

This clonotype was picked up a small number of times. This receptor's antigen is unknown. The input lacks base qualities; no much larger clone sits a single base away. TCRdb names Illumina HiSeq 2500 as the instrument used. TCR beta libraries were prepared by quantitative 5'-RACE with molecular barcodes. As for the authors' bioinformatics: Disease-linked TCR variants were identified with a new computational method built on a probabilistic model of VDJ rearrangement. TCRdb handled the public reads itself, with Q25 trimming in fastp and clone calling in MiXCR, and kept productive beta chains. Each CDR3 protein gets just one entry, which takes the most common genes and DNA from the rows behind it. The V and J calls and clone size come from TCRdb's table, not from the authors' own analysis. This sample holds more than 400,000 distinct CDR3 sequences; roughly 5.3% were observed only once. Roughly 3.3% of the sample goes to the ten largest clones.

Here the chain combines TRBV4-3 and TRBJ2-3; TRBD2 matches 10 bases in the middle. The source material was blood, either unsorted or a sorted T cell fraction (not recorded which). This receptor was obtained from a male donor with ankylosing spondylitis. The nucleotides are TGCGCCAGCAGCCATCGCCCAACTAGCGGGGTACAAAATACGCAGTATTTT. Its amino acids are CASSHRPTSGVQNTQYF.